This paragraph reports one T cell receptor (beta chain). Its antigen is unknown. This entry belongs to a study of CD8 T cells in ankylosing spondylitis. Findings and caveats of the study: Earlier literature documents some of the motif variants in reactive arthritis synovial fluid and blood. There was reportedly significant enrichment of clones that were disease-linked in matched ankylosing spondylitis synovial fluid. Characteristic of ankylosing spondylitis blood, it appeared, was a TCR beta motif comprising several highly homologous variants.

Library preparation for TCR beta used quantitative 5'-RACE with molecular barcodes. In TCRdb, the 5' RACE reads were re-called with MiXCR into one record per CDR3 protein. The sample carries roughly 260,000 distinct CDR3 sequences, 15% to 25% recorded once. Sequenced input: blood, either unsorted or a sorted T cell fraction (not recorded which). This clonotype originated in a male donor with ankylosing spondylitis or in good health (not recorded which).

The CDR3 protein is CASSSGRITNEKLFF. DNA of the CDR3: TGTGCCAGTAGTTCAGGCAGGATTACTAATGAAAAACTGTTTTTT. J is TRBJ1-4 and V is TRBV19; D gene uncertain. V was shortened by 5 bases and J by 2 bases, with 12 bases between the two germline ends. CDR1 and CDR2 (germline): LNHDA, SQIVND (reference sequence). This CDR3 spans 15 amino acids.